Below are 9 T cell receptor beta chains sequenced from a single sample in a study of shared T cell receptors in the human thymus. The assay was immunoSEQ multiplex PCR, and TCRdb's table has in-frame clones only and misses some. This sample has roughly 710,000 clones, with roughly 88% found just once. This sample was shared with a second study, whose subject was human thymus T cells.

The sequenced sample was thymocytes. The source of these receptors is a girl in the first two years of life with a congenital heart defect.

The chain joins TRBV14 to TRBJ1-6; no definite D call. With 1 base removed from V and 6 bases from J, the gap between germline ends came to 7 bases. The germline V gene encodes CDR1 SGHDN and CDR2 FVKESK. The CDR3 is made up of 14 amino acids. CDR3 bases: TGTGCCAGCAGCCAAGTATCTCCTAATTCACCCCTCCACTTT. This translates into CASSQVSPNSPLHF.

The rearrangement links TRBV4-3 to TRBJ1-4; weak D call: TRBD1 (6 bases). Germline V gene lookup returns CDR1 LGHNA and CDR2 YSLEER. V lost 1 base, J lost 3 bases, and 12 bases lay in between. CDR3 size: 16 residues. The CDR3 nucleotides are TGCGCCAGCAGCCAAGCGACAGGTCCCTCTAATGAAAAACTGTTTTTT. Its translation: CASSQATGPSNEKLFF.

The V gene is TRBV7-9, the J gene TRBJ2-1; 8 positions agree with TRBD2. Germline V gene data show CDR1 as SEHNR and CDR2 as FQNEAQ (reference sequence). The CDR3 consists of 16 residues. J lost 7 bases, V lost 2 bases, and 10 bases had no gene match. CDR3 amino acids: CASSLPAGAFSNEQFF. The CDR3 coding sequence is TGTGCCAGCAGCTTACCAGCGGGGGCGTTTTCAAATGAGCAGTTCTTC.

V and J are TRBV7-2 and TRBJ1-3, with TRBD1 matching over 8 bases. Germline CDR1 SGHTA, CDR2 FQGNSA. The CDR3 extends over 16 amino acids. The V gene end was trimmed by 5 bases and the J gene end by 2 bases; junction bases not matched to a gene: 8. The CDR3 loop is CASSNFRGRPGNTIYF. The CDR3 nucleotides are TGTGCCAGCAGCAACTTCAGGGGGCGGCCTGGAAACACCATATATTTT.

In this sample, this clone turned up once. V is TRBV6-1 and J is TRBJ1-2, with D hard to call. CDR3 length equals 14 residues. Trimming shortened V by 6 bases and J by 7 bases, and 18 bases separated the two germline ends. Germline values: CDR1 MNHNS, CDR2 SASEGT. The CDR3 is CASSPLLDRRGYTF. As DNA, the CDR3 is TGTGCCAGCAGCCCACTTCTAGACCGACGTGGCTACACCTTC.

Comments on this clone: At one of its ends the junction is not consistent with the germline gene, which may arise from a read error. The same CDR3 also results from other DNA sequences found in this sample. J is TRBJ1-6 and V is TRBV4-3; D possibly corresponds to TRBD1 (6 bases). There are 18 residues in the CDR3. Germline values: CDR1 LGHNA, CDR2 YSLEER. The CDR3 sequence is CASSLNPDSSSYNSPLHF. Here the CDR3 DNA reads TGCGCCAGCAGCCTTAACCCGGACAGCAGCTCCTATAATTCCCCCCTCCACTTT.

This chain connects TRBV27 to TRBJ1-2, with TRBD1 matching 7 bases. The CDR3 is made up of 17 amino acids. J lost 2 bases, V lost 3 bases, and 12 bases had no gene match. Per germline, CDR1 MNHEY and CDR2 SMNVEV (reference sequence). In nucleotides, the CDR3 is TGTGCCAGCAGTTTGGGCGGTACCGGGACAGAGAACTATGGCTACACCTTC. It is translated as CASSLGGTGTENYGYTF.

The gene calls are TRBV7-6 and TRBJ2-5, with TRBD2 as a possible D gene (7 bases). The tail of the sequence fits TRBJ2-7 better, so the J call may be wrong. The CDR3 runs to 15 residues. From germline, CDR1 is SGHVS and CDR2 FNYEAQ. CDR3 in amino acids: CASSRGAGPKGEQYF. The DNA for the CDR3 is TGTGCCAGCAGCCGGGGGGCGGGACCGAAGGGCGAGCAGTACTTC.

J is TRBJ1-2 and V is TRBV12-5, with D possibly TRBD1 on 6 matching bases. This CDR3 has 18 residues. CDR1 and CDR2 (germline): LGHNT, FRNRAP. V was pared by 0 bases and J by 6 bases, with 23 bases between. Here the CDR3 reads CASGLVPGRGDSTHGYTF. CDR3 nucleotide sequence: TGTGCTAGTGGTTTGGTCCCGGGCAGGGGCGATTCTACCCATGGCTACACCTTC.